This entry lists 22 T cell receptor beta chains sequenced from one sample in a study of T cells in Graves' hyperthyroidism and ophthalmopathy. RNA transcripts were the template for amplifying TCR beta CDR3 regions. The primer set for the first-round RT-PCR of the TCR CDR3 was HTBI. TCRdb called the multiplex PCR reads again in MiXCR, with one record for every CDR3 protein. The top ten clones hold roughly 20% of a sample with approximately 400,000 distinct CDR3 sequences, about 14% of them seen once. Sequenced material: blood. Receptor source: a man under 40 with Graves' hyperthyroidism that later progressed to Graves' ophthalmopathy.

This clonotype was seen ten or more times. The chain recombines TRBV7-9 with TRBJ2-3, with D perhaps matching TRBD1 or TRBD2 (5 bases each). Germline loops: CDR1 SEHNR, CDR2 FQNEAQ (reference sequence). The CDR3 sequence is 15 residues long. Trimming cost V 3 bases and J 4 bases, with 14 bases left between them. Here the CDR3 reads CASSLRGASPDTQYF. As DNA, the CDR3 is TGTGCCAGCAGCTTGCGAGGGGCGAGCCCAGATACGCAGTATTTT.

The chain recombines TRBV28 with TRBJ2-7; TRBD1 aligns across 8 bases. Trimming cost V 6 bases and J 7 bases; bases outside gene matches: 14. This CDR3 comprises 15 residues. CDR1 and CDR2 (germline): MDHEN, SYDVKM. CDR3 in amino acids: CASSTTRTGLEEQYF. The CDR3, as DNA: TGTGCCAGCAGCACGACCCGGACAGGGCTTGAGGAGCAGTACTTC.

This clonotype was counted a few times. This chain links TRBV4-2 with TRBJ2-1; TRBD1 or TRBD2 may be the D gene (7 bases each). V dropped 0 bases and J dropped 7 bases, with 19 bases sitting between them. The germline gives CDR1 LGHNA, CDR2 YNFKEQ. The CDR3 has 17 residues. The CDR3 DNA reads as TGTGCCAGCAGCCAAGATCAGACAGGGTTGGGGGGGAATGAGCAGTTCTTC. Translated, it gives CASSQDQTGLGGNEQFF.

This clonotype came up a few times. V and J are TRBV19 and TRBJ2-7, with 7 bases lining up with TRBD1. The CDR3 loop spans 14 amino acids. The germline gives CDR1 LNHDA, CDR2 SQIVND (reference sequence). V shed 6 bases, J shed 5 bases, and the junction held 10 bases outside the gene matches. CDR3 in DNA: TGTGCCAGTAGCACAGGGGTCCTATTGGACGAGCAGTACTTC. It specifies CASSTGVLLDEQYF.

This clonotype was found many times. The DNA for the CDR3 is TGTGCCAGCAGTTTCCGACAGAACACTGAAGCTTTCTTT. Protein: CASSFRQNTEAFF. The chain carries TRBV6-1 and TRBJ1-1; no firm D call. This CDR3 has 13 amino acids. Germline V lookup: CDR1 MNHNS, CDR2 SASEGT. Trimming removed 5 bases at V and 1 base at J, with 8 bases between.

The V call is TRBV30, the J call TRBJ1-4; possible D gene TRBD1, 6 bases. Germline loops: CDR1 GTSNPN, CDR2 SVGIG (reference sequence). The CDR3 is 16 amino acids. V was clipped by 3 bases and J by 0 bases, with 14 bases between them. In DNA, the CDR3 is TGTGCCTGGAGAGGGGCGGACAGTGCAACTAATGAAAAACTGTTTTTT. It encodes CAWRGADSATNEKLFF.

This sequence joins TRBV10-2 and TRBJ2-4, with D perhaps matching TRBD1 (5 bases). Trimming stripped 7 bases from V and 8 bases from J, with 21 bases between. Germline V CDR1 and CDR2: WSHSY, SAAADI. This CDR3 comprises 15 residues. The CDR3 DNA follows: TGCGCCAGCACCCAAAGAAGGGGAACAGTTGACATTCAGTACTTC. Translating gives CASTQRRGTVDIQYF.

There are a few counts of this clonotype. The rearrangement uses TRBV10-3 and TRBJ2-1, with 9 nucleotides matching TRBD1. After removal of 7 bases from V and 3 bases from J, the junction contained 4 bases not matched to a gene. CDR3 length: 14 amino acids. Germline V gene sequence: CDR1 ENHRY, CDR2 SYGVKD. CDR3 sequence reads: CAINDRGDYNEQFF. The CDR3 DNA reads TGTGCCATCAACGACAGGGGGGACTACAATGAGCAGTTCTTC.

This clonotype has a count of ten or more. The chain couples TRBV28 to TRBJ1-2; no definite D call. CDR3 length: 13 residues. CDR1 MDHEN and CDR2 SYDVKM come from the germline V gene. The ends were cut back, 5 bases at V and 4 bases at J, with 11 bases in the middle. In DNA form, the CDR3 reads TGTGCCAGCAGTACCGGGATTACCTATGGCTACACCTTC. Its protein product is CASSTGITYGYTF.

This clonotype was counted many times. The chain couples TRBV6-1 to TRBJ1-4; TRBD1 might be the D (5 bases). The germline V gene encodes CDR1 MNHNS and CDR2 SASEGT. CDR3 length equals 13 residues. Trimming stripped 8 bases from V and 5 bases from J, with 12 bases between. The CDR3 DNA sequence: TGTGCCAGCGGTGGGGCAGAAAATGAAAAACTGTTTTTT. It translates to CASGGAENEKLFF.

This clonotype was detected only a few times. The chain employs TRBV4-1 and TRBJ1-2; D may be TRBD1 (5 bases). The germline V gene has CDR1 MGHRA and CDR2 YSYEKL. Trimming pared 4 bases from V and 8 bases from J, leaving 14 bases between. The CDR3 extends over 13 amino acids. CDR3 sequence (DNA): TGCGCCAGCAGCCCTATCACTGGGGACGGCTACACCTTC. Translating gives CASSPITGDGYTF.

This clonotype was picked up a small number of times. The chain employs TRBV6-2 or TRBV6-3 and TRBJ2-4; 8 nucleotides align to TRBD1. V lost 2 bases, J lost 8 bases, and 5 bases stayed unmatched. This CDR3 contains 14 residues. The germline gives CDR1 MNHEY, CDR2 SVGEGT. The CDR3 region is CASSYKDREDIQYF. Written as DNA, the CDR3 is TGTGCCAGCAGTTACAAGGACAGGGAGGACATTCAGTACTTC.

This clonotype was observed at least ten times. The chain links TRBV12-3 or TRBV12-4 to TRBJ1-5, with D unclear. V lost 3 bases, J lost 1 base, and 10 bases lay in between. The CDR3 is made up of 15 amino acids. The CDR3 sequence: CASSFQLESNQPQHF. The CDR3, as DNA: TGTGCCAGCAGTTTCCAACTAGAGAGCAATCAGCCCCAGCATTTT.

The chain combines TRBV12-3 or TRBV12-4 with TRBJ2-5; D possibly corresponds to TRBD1 (5 bases). The length of the CDR3 is 12 residues. Trimming cost V 2 bases and J 12 bases, with 13 bases left between them. The DNA for the CDR3 is TGTGCCAGCAGTTTAACAGGTTCCAGTGAGTACTTC. Translating it yields CASSLTGSSEYF.

This rearrangement joins TRBV2 to TRBJ2-7, with 9 bases fitting TRBD1. This CDR3 has 14 residues. Trimming removed 7 bases from V and 2 bases from J; junction bases left unmatched: 6. Germline CDR1 reads SNHLY; CDR2 reads FYNNEI. The CDR3: CASKKQGAAYEQYF. Here the CDR3 DNA reads TGTGCCAGCAAGAAACAGGGGGCAGCCTACGAGCAGTACTTC.

This chain connects TRBV20-1 to TRBJ1-2; 10 nucleotides line up with TRBD1. The trim removed 6 bases at V and 4 bases at J, leaving 5 bases unmatched. Per the germline V gene, CDR1 is DFQATT and CDR2 is SNEGSKA (reference sequence). CDR3 length: 13 amino acids. The CDR3 sequence is CSARDRGRYGYTF. DNA for the CDR3: TGCAGTGCGAGGGACAGGGGACGCTATGGCTACACCTTC.

V and J are TRBV19 and TRBJ1-1; D may be TRBD1 (5 bases). The V end lost 5 bases, the J end lost 7 bases, and 17 bases lay between the germline ends. Germline CDR1 LNHDA, CDR2 SQIVND (reference sequence). The CDR3 loop spans 14 amino acids. The CDR3 region has the DNA TGTGCCAGTAGTTCACCCGGGGCAGCGGTTGAAGCTTTCTTT. It translates to CASSSPGAAVEAFF.

At least ten counts were recorded for this clonotype. The genes are TRBV6-1 and TRBJ1-5; 7 positions agree with TRBD1. This CDR3 contains 14 residues. V lost 6 bases and J lost 6; bases outside the gene matches: 8. Germline V CDR1 and CDR2: MNHNS, SASEGT. The CDR3 sequence is CASRKGQSGQPQHF. CDR3 bases: TGTGCCAGCAGAAAGGGACAGTCGGGTCAGCCCCAGCATTTT.

This clonotype was seen ten or more times. The chain recombines TRBV20-1 with TRBJ1-1; D possibly corresponds to TRBD1 (5 bases). CDR1 is DFQATT and CDR2 is SNEGSKA in the germline V gene (reference sequence). This CDR3 has 14 residues. Trimming shortened V by 1 base and J by 1 base, and 10 bases separated the two germline ends. The chain's CDR3 is CSARVGAGNTEAFF. The DNA for the CDR3 is TGCAGTGCTAGAGTCGGGGCTGGGAACACTGAAGCTTTCTTT.

The chain links TRBV4-1 to TRBJ1-3; D remains unclear. Germline V CDR1 and CDR2: MGHRA, YSYEKL. Trimming stripped 3 bases from V and 0 bases from J, with 9 bases between. This CDR3 is 15 amino acids long. In DNA form, the CDR3 reads TGCGCCAGCAGCCATGAAACAGCCTCTGGAAACACCATATATTTT. It translates to CASSHETASGNTIYF.

This clonotype was recorded at least ten times. This rearrangement joins TRBV28 to TRBJ1-3, with D hard to call. The CDR3 consists of 14 residues. Trimming took off 3 bases at V and 0 bases at J, with 6 bases between the two ends. Germline V gene data show CDR1 as MDHEN and CDR2 as SYDVKM. The CDR3 reads CASSLYSSGNTIYF. Written as DNA, the CDR3 is TGTGCCAGCAGTTTGTACAGCTCTGGAAACACCATATATTTT.

This clonotype was observed a few times. This chain uses TRBV5-1 with TRBJ2-1; D is unresolved. The CDR3 runs to 14 residues. Trimming removed 0 bases at V and 12 bases at J, with 16 bases between. Looked up from germline, CDR1 is SGHRS and CDR2 is YFSETQ. CDR3 loop: CASSLEAVLGWQFF. The CDR3 bases are TGCGCCAGCAGCTTGGAGGCGGTCCTTGGATGGCAGTTCTTC.